What follows describes a single T cell receptor (beta chain). Its antigen is not identified. The data originate from a study of OX40 agonist ivuxolimab in advanced cancers. Looking at the study overall: Patients were treated with intravenous ivuxolimab, dosed at 0.01 to 10 mg/kg and infused every 2 weeks.

Notes on the study in general: Relative to CD4+, CD8+ T cells held more expanded clones on average. In the 0.1 to 3.0 mg/kg range, CD4+ and CD8+ blood T cells had expanded clonally by week 6.

Measured with immunoSEQ multiplex PCR; TCRdb has only the in-frame clones, and not every one. The sample has 100,000 or so clones, roughly 94% seen once. Deletions cut 6 bases from V and 1 base from J, with 10 bases between. This CDR3 contains 14 residues. The germline V gene encodes CDR1 SGDLS and CDR2 YYNGEE. The sequence was collected from an adult with an advanced solid tumor such as melanoma, head and neck, liver or kidney cancer. The V call is TRBV9, the J call TRBJ2-2; possible D gene TRBD1, 6 bases. The material was CD4+ or CD8+ T cells sorted from blood, obtained in a trial of the OX40 agonist ivuxolimab. CDR3 bases: TGTGCCAGCAAAAACAGGGTGAACACCGGGGAGCTGTTTTTT. Amino acids: CASKNRVNTGELFF. Using reference TRBV9 and TRBJ2-2 for the parts outside the CDR3, the full variable domain is DSGVTQTPKHLITATGQRVTLRCSPRSGDLSVYWYQQSLDQGLQFLIQYYNGEERAKGNILERFSAQQFPDLHSELNLSSLELGDSALYFCASKNRVNTGELFFGEGSRLTVL.